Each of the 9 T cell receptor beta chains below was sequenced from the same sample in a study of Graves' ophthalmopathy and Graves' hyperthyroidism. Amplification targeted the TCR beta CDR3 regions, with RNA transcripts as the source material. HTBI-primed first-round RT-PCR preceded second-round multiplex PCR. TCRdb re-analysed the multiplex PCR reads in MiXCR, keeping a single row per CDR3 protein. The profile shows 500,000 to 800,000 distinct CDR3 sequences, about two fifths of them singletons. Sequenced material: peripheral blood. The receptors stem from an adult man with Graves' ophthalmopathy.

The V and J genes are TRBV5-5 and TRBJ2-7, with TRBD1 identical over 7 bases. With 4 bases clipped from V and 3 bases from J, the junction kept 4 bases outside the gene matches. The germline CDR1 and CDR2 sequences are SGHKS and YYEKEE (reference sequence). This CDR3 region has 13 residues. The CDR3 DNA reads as TGTGCCAGCAGCCCGGGACAGATCTACGAGCAGTACGTC. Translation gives CASSPGQIYEQYV.

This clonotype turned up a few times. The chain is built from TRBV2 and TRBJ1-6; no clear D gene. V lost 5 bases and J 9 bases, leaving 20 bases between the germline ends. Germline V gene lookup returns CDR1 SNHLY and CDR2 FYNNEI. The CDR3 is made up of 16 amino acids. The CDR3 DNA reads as TGTGCCAGCAGTTTGGGTGGTCGGGGATTGGGTTCACCCCTCCACTTT. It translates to CASSLGGRGLGSPLHF.

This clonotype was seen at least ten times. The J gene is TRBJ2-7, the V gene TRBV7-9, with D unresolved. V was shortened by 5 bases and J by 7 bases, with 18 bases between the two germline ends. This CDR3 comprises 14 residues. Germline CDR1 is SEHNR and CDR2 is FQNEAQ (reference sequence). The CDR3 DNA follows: TGTGCCAGCAGCGTGACGGGTTCTCTGAGAGAGCAGTACTTC. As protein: CASSVTGSLREQYF.

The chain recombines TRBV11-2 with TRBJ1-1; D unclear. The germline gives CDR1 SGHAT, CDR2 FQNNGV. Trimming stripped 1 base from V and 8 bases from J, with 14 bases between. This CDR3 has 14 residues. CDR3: CASSLAPNKGEAFF. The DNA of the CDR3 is TGTGCCAGCAGCTTAGCCCCCAACAAGGGAGAAGCTTTCTTT. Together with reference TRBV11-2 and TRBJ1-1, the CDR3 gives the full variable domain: EAGVAQSPRYKIIEKRQSVAFWCNPISGHATLYWYQQILGQGPKLLIQFQNNGVVDDSQLPKDRFSAERLKGVDSTLKIQPAKLEDSAVYLCASSLAPNKGEAFFGQGTRLTVV.

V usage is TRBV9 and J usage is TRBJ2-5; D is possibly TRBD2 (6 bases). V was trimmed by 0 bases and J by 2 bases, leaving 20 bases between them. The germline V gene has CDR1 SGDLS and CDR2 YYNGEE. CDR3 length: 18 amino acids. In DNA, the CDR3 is TGTGCCAGCAGCGTAGACGAGTACGGGGGTGCTGCTCAAGAGACCCAGTACTTC. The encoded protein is CASSVDEYGGAAQETQYF.

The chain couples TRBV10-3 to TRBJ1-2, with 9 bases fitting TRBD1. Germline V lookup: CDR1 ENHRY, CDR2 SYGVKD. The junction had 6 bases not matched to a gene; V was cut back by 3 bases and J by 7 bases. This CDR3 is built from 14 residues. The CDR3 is CAISEGTGGGGYTF. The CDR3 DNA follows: TGTGCCATCAGTGAAGGAACAGGGGGCGGTGGCTACACCTTC.

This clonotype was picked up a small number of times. CDR3 amino acids: CASWSGKGQDYGYTF. The CDR3 DNA reads TGTGCCAGCTGGTCCGGTAAGGGACAGGACTATGGCTACACCTTC. The V and J genes are TRBV7-9 and TRBJ1-2, with TRBD1 identical over 8 bases. The germline V gene encodes CDR1 SEHNR and CDR2 FQNEAQ (reference sequence). The CDR3 has 15 residues. V shed 8 bases, J shed 3 bases, and the junction held 11 bases outside the gene matches.

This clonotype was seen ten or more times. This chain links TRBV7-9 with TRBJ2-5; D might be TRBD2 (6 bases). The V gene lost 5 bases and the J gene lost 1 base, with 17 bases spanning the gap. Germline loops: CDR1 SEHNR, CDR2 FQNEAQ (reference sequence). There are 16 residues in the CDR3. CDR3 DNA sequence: TGTGCCAGCAGCAAAAACCCGGGACTGAGCCAAGAGACCCAGTACTTC. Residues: CASSKNPGLSQETQYF. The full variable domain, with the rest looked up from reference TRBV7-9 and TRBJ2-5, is DTGVSQNPRHKITKRGQNVTFRCDPISEHNRLYWYRQTLGQGPEFLTYFQNEAQLEKSRLLSDRFSAERPKGSFSTLEIQRTEQGDSAMYLCASSKNPGLSQETQYFGPGTRLLVL.

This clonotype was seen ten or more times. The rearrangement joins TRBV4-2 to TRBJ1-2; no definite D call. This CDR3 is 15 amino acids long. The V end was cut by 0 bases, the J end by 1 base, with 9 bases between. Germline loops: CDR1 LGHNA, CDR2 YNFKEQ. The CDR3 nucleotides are TGTGCCAGCAGCCAAGACAGGACCCTTAACTATGGCTACACCTTC. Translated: CASSQDRTLNYGYTF.